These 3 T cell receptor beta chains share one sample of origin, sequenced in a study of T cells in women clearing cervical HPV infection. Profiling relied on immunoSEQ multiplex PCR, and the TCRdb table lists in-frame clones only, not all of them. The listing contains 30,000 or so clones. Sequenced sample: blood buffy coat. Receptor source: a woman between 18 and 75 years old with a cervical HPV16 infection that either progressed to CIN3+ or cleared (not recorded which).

CDR3 in amino acids: CASSLPYATRPSSYNEQFF. Incomplete CDR3 DNA: TGTGCCAGCAGCTTACCCTACGCTACCCGCCCGAGCTCCTACAATGAG. This chain connects TRBV13 to TRBJ2-1; D call uncertain. The read gets to within 3 residues of the CDR3 end, and the germline J gene fills in the rest. The CDR3 consists of 19 residues. The germline V and J ends were trimmed by 2 bases and 0 bases, with 20 bases remaining between them. CDR1 is PRHDT, CDR2 FYEKMQ, per germline (reference sequence).

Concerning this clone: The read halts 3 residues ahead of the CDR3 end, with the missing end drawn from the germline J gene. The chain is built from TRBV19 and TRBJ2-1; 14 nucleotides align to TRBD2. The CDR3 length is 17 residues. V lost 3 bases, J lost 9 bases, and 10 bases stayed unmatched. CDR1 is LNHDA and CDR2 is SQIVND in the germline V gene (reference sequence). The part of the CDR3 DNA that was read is TGTGCCAGTAGTATCGGCGGGACTAGCGGGGGCCCTCTTGAG. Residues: CASSIGGTSGGPLE. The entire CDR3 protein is CASSIGGTSGGPLEQFF.

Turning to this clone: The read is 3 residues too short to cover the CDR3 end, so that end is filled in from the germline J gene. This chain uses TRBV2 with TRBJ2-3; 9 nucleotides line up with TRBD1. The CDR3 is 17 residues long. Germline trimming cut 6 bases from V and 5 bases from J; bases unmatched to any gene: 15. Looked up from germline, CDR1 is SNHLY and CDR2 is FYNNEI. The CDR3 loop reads CASSGFGWDREGDTQYF. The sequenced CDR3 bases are TGTGCCAGCAGCGGCTTCGGCTGGGACAGGGAGGGAGATACG.